This is a list of T cell receptor beta chains from one sample in a study of cytomegalovirus exposure and HLA in healthy donors. The method was immunoSEQ multiplex PCR; TCRdb's version includes in-frame clones alone and lacks a portion of them. This sample has under 250,000 clones, with around 87% found just once. Sequences were obtained from PBMCs. The receptors were sampled from a woman aged 18-30 years in good health and CMV-seropositive. The CDR3 runs from the conserved cysteine through the conserved F or W. A D gene is named only where the DNA matches it firmly. Where a row states a size, it is once, few, many or the class of an expanded clone; other rows omit it.

CSVVFLTEQFF,TGCAGCGTTGTTTTCCTAACTGAGCAGTTCTTC,.,TRBV29-1,.,TRBJ2-1
CASSHAGLLAEAFF,TGCGCCAGCAGCCACGCAGGTCTTCTGGCTGAAGCTTTCTTT,.,TRBV4-1,.,TRBJ1-1
CASSALSTTSTDTQYF,TGTGCCAGCAGTGCACTTTCTACTACTAGCACAGATACGCAGTATTTT,.,TRBV28,.,TRBJ2-3
CASSQDPIISYNEQFF,TGTGCCAGCAGCCAAGATCCCATCATCTCCTACAATGAGCAGTTCTTC,.,TRBV4-2,.,TRBJ2-1
CASSQYYSSYEQYF,TGTGCCAGCAGTCAATACTATTCTTCTTACGAGCAGTACTTC,.,TRBV13,.,TRBJ2-7
CASSLTEGTNTEAFF,TGTGCCAGCAGCTTAACGGAGGGGACGAACACTGAAGCTTTCTTT,.,TRBV7-9,.,TRBJ1-1
CASSFGQRLMGQFF,TGCGCCAGCAGCTTTGGACAGAGACTAATGGGGCAGTTCTTC,.,TRBV5-1,once,TRBJ2-1
CASSQPYQGRANYGYTF,TGCGCCAGCAGCCAACCGTATCAGGGAAGAGCTAACTATGGCTACACCTTC,.,TRBV4-1,.,TRBJ1-2
CASRPGQINTEAFF,TGTGCCAGCAGACCGGGACAGATAAACACTGAAGCTTTCTTT,TRBD1,TRBV6-5,.,TRBJ1-1
CASSSPRQRQYF,TGTGCCAGCAGTTCCCCAAGACAAAGGCAGTACTTC,.,TRBV6-5,.,TRBJ2-7
CASSTGGSNEKLFF,TGTGCCAGCAGTACAGGGGGCTCAAATGAAAAACTGTTTTTT,TRBD1,TRBV2,once,TRBJ1-4
CASSVAESGPNTGELFF,TGTGCCAGCAGCGTAGCCGAGAGCGGGCCGAACACCGGGGAGCTGTTTTTT,.,TRBV9,.,TRBJ2-2
CASSPGGLLPSLPQYF,TGTGCCAGCAGCCCCGGGGGACTTCTCCCCTCGCTCCCGCAGTATTTT,.,TRBV4-2,.,TRBJ2-3
CASSLVGWGLPYEQYF,TGTGCCAGCAGCTTAGTAGGGTGGGGACTCCCATACGAGCAGTACTTC,.,TRBV7-8,.,TRBJ2-7
CASSPRTGQEDTQYF,TGTGCCAGCAGCCCTCGGACAGGGCAGGAAGATACGCAGTATTTT,TRBD1,TRBV11-3,.,TRBJ2-3
CASSYSDRALYEQYF,TGTGCCAGCAGTTACTCGGACAGGGCCCTATACGAGCAGTACTTC,TRBD1,TRBV6-5,.,TRBJ2-7
CASSLARGSDQPQHF,TGTGCCAGCAGCTTGGCCAGGGGGAGCGATCAGCCCCAGCATTTT,TRBD1,TRBV5-6,.,TRBJ1-5
CASGPAGGNTEAFF,TGTGCCAGCGGACCAGCGGGGGGGAACACTGAAGCTTTCTTT,.,TRBV27,.,TRBJ1-1
CATTRESSYNEQFF,TGTGCCACCACGAGGGAGAGCTCCTACAATGAGCAGTTCTTC,.,TRBV19,few,TRBJ2-1
CSAGGTPYEQYF,TGCAGCGCCGGGGGGACGCCATACGAGCAGTACTTC,TRBD2,TRBV29-1,.,TRBJ2-7
CASSRRDREGEQYF,TGTGCCAGCAGTCGCCGGGACAGGGAGGGCGAGCAGTACTTC,TRBD1,TRBV7-8,few,TRBJ2-7
CASSYGQGLHYGYTF,TGTGCCAGCAGTTACGGGCAGGGTCTTCACTATGGCTACACCTTC,.,TRBV6-5,few,TRBJ1-2
CASSFGQGIVGTEAFF,TGCGCCAGCAGCTTCGGACAGGGAATCGTGGGCACTGAAGCTTTCTTT,TRBD1,TRBV5-1,.,TRBJ1-1
CASESLTYGYTF,TGTGCCAGCGAAAGCCTAACCTATGGCTACACCTTC,.,TRBV28,.,TRBJ1-2